These 22 T cell receptor beta chains share one sample of origin, sequenced in a study of shared clonotypes between healthy human individuals. Here immunoSEQ multiplex PCR was the method, and the copy in TCRdb shows in-frame clones only, minus some. The sample has over 2 million clones, roughly 90% seen once. The sequencing sample was made of naive CD4+ T cells from PBMCs. The subset is: CD45RA+ positively selected. These receptors came from a young man in good health. Some clones in this sample may be carry-over from other donors' samples.

The chain links TRBV29-1 to TRBJ1-2, with TRBD1 identical over 10 bases. Looked up from germline, CDR1 is SQVTM and CDR2 is ANQGSEA. Trimming removed 6 bases from V and 4 bases from J; junction bases left unmatched: 8. The CDR3 loop spans 14 amino acids. The CDR3 region is CSVLRDRGSYGYTF. CDR3 DNA: TGCAGCGTGCTGAGGGACAGGGGATCCTATGGCTACACCTTC. Complete variable domain (other parts from reference TRBV29-1 and TRBJ1-2): SAVISQKPSRDICQRGTSLTIQCQVDSQVTMMFWYRQQPGQSLTLIATANQGSEATYESGFVIDKFPISRPNLTFSTLTVSNMSPEDSSIYLCSVLRDRGSYGYTFGSGTRLTVV.

The gene calls are TRBV28 and TRBJ2-7, with TRBD1 as a possible D gene (6 bases). Trimming shortened V by 2 bases and J by 2 bases, and 13 bases separated the two germline ends. Per germline, CDR1 MDHEN and CDR2 SYDVKM. The CDR3 extends over 15 amino acids. In DNA form, the CDR3 reads TGTGCCAGCAGTTTAGTCACAGGGACAACCTACGAGCAGTACTTC. As protein: CASSLVTGTTYEQYF. Full variable domain (remainder filled in from reference TRBV28 and TRBJ2-7): DVKVTQSSRYLVKRTGEKVFLECVQDMDHENMFWYRQDPGLGLRLIYFSYDVKMKEKGDIPEGYSVSREKKERFSLILESASTNQTSMYLCASSLVTGTTYEQYFGPGTRLTVT.

CDR3 in amino acids: CASSFTPREQFF. For the CDR3, the DNA is TGTGCCAGCAGCTTCACACCTAGGGAGCAGTTCTTC. This chain uses TRBV11-3 with TRBJ2-1; D remains unclear. Germline V gene lookup returns CDR1 SGHNT and CDR2 YENEEA. V was trimmed by 3 bases and J by 10 bases, leaving 10 bases between them. CDR3 size: 12 residues. Full variable domain (rest looked up from reference TRBV11-3 and TRBJ2-1): EAGVVQSPRYKIIEKKQPVAFWCNPISGHNTLYWYLQNLGQGPELLIRYENEEAVDDSQLPKDRFSAERLKGVDSTLKIQPAELGDSAVYLCASSFTPREQFFGPGTRLTVL.

Regarding this clone: Other DNA sequences in this specimen translate into the identical CDR3. This chain links TRBV28 with TRBJ2-3; possible D gene TRBD2, 5 bases. The V end was cut by 2 bases, the J end by 3 bases, with 9 bases between. CDR1 is MDHEN and CDR2 is SYDVKM in the germline V gene. The CDR3 consists of 14 residues. This CDR3 reads CASSLSRRTDTQYF. The CDR3 nucleotides are TGTGCCAGCAGTTTAAGTCGGAGGACAGATACGCAGTATTTT.

The gene calls are TRBV6-1 and TRBJ1-1, with TRBD1 matching 7 bases. The length of the CDR3 is 14 residues. Germline V gene lookup returns CDR1 MNHNS and CDR2 SASEGT. Trimming cost V 7 bases and J 0 bases; bases outside gene matches: 5. The CDR3 region has the DNA TGTGCCAGCACCATAGGGGGCCTGAACACTGAAGCTTTCTTT. This codes for CASTIGGLNTEAFF.

This clone occurred once. This chain joins TRBV19 and TRBJ2-2; 7 bases are a match to TRBD2. Germline-derived CDR1 and CDR2 are LNHDA and SQIVND (reference sequence). This CDR3 region has 15 residues. V lost 1 base, J lost 4 bases, and 3 bases stayed unmatched. CDR3 protein: CASSIGRESTGELFF. CDR3 DNA sequence: TGTGCCAGTAGTATAGGGCGGGAGTCCACCGGGGAGCTGTTTTTT.

The chain employs TRBV7-6 and TRBJ2-7, with D possibly TRBD1 on 6 matching bases. From germline, CDR1 is SGHVS and CDR2 FNYEAQ. This CDR3 region has 16 residues. The V and J ends lost 5 bases and 0 bases respectively, with 17 bases between them. CDR3 sequence reads: CASSLLGRTASYEQYF. As DNA, the CDR3 is TGTGCCAGCAGCCTACTGGGCCGGACAGCCTCCTACGAGCAGTACTTC.

Here the CDR3 reads CASSYQPGHSYNEQFF. As DNA, the CDR3 is TGTGCCAGCAGTTACCAACCAGGCCACTCCTACAATGAGCAGTTCTTC. This chain connects TRBV6-5 to TRBJ2-1; D not resolved. The CDR3 runs 16 residues. The V gene lost 2 bases and the J gene lost 0 bases, with 11 bases spanning the gap. Per the germline V gene, CDR1 is MNHEY and CDR2 is SVGAGI.

This clone was observed a single time. This chain uses TRBV6-1 with TRBJ1-2, with D unclear. The germline V gene encodes CDR1 MNHNS and CDR2 SASEGT. The CDR3 extends over 15 amino acids. The V end was cut by 7 bases, the J end by 6 bases, with 21 bases between. This chain's CDR3 is CASTKGSGQIHGYTF. CDR3 nucleotide sequence: TGTGCCAGCACTAAAGGGAGTGGGCAGATCCATGGCTACACCTTC.

The rearrangement joins TRBV9 to TRBJ1-2; D is perhaps TRBD1 (5 bases). Trimming cost V 0 bases and J 0 bases, with 12 bases left between them. From germline, CDR1 is SGDLS and CDR2 YYNGEE. There are 16 residues in the CDR3. In nucleotides, the CDR3 is TGTGCCAGCAGCGTAGGAGGGGCGCTTCCTAACTATGGCTACACCTTC. Protein product: CASSVGGALPNYGYTF. The variable domain in full, completed from reference TRBV9 and TRBJ1-2, reads DSGVTQTPKHLITATGQRVTLRCSPRSGDLSVYWYQQSLDQGLQFLIQYYNGEERAKGNILERFSAQQFPDLHSELNLSSLELGDSALYFCASSVGGALPNYGYTFGSGTRLTVV.

The rearrangement joins TRBV5-1 to TRBJ2-5; 9 bases agree with TRBD1. V was clipped by 0 bases and J by 7 bases; unmatched bases: 7. Per germline, CDR1 SGHRS and CDR2 YFSETQ. The CDR3 sequence is 15 residues long. Here the CDR3 reads CASSLVGQGKGTQYF. CDR3 nucleotides: TGCGCCAGCAGCTTGGTGGGACAGGGTAAAGGGACCCAGTACTTC. The full variable domain, rest sourced from reference TRBV5-1 and TRBJ2-5, is KAGVTQTPRYLIKTRGQQVTLSCSPISGHRSVSWYQQTPGQGLQFLFEYFSETQRNKGNFPGRFSGRQFSNSRSEMNVSTLELGDSALYLCASSLVGQGKGTQYFGPGTRLLVL.

The chain joins TRBV28 to TRBJ1-2, with TRBD1 identical over 8 bases. J lost 4 bases, V lost 2 bases, and 6 bases had no gene match. This CDR3 region has 15 residues. From germline, CDR1 is MDHEN and CDR2 SYDVKM. CDR3 residues: CASSLSDRGLYGYTF. The CDR3 nucleotides read TGTGCCAGCAGTTTAAGCGACAGGGGTCTCTATGGCTACACCTTC.

The chain joins TRBV28 to TRBJ1-5; weak D call: TRBD1 (5 bases). Trimming took 7 bases from V and 2 from J, leaving 18 bases between them. CDR3 length: 16 amino acids. CDR1 MDHEN and CDR2 SYDVKM come from the germline V gene. As DNA, the CDR3 is TGTGCCAGCAAACCCATTCGGGGACTGGGCAATCAGCCCCAGCATTTT. Encoded protein: CASKPIRGLGNQPQHF.

The sample holds one count of this clone. The CDR3 loop is CSAMRLVNEQFF. In DNA, the CDR3 is TGCAGCGCTATGCGACTAGTAAATGAGCAGTTCTTC. The rearrangement joins TRBV29-1 to TRBJ2-1, with a tentative D call TRBD2 (6 bases). This CDR3 region has 12 residues. Looked up from germline, CDR1 is SQVTM and CDR2 is ANQGSEA. V lost 7 bases and J 7 bases, leaving 14 bases between the germline ends.

This chain connects TRBV5-4 to TRBJ1-3, with TRBD1 as a possible D gene (6 bases). Trimming took 4 bases from V and 0 from J, leaving 11 bases between them. CDR3 length equals 15 residues. Germline V CDR1 and CDR2: SGHNT, YYREEE (reference sequence). CDR3 amino acids: CASSHTGNSGNTIYF. Here the CDR3 DNA reads TGTGCCAGCAGCCACACAGGGAACTCTGGAAACACCATATATTTT.

A few counts support this clone. The rearrangement links TRBV4-2 to TRBJ1-1, with D possibly being TRBD1 (6 bases). CDR3 length equals 13 residues. The ends were cut back, 5 bases at V and 1 base at J, with 8 bases in the middle. CDR1 is LGHNA and CDR2 is YNFKEQ in the germline V gene. The CDR3 region is CASSAGQNTEAFF. CDR3 nucleotide sequence: TGTGCCAGCAGCGCGGGACAGAACACTGAAGCTTTCTTT.

The rearrangement links TRBV11-2 to TRBJ2-7; either TRBD1 or TRBD2 may supply D (7 bases each). Germline V gene lookup returns CDR1 SGHAT and CDR2 FQNNGV. V was shortened by 5 bases and J by 3 bases, with 17 bases between the two germline ends. The CDR3 is 15 amino acids. The CDR3 here is CASSIGRGGLYEQYF. The DNA of the CDR3 is TGTGCCAGCAGCATCGGCAGGGGGGGACTCTACGAGCAGTACTTC. Full variable domain (remainder filled in from reference TRBV11-2 and TRBJ2-7): EAGVAQSPRYKIIEKRQSVAFWCNPISGHATLYWYQQILGQGPKLLIQFQNNGVVDDSQLPKDRFSAERLKGVDSTLKIQPAKLEDSAVYLCASSIGRGGLYEQYFGPGTRLTVT.

Of note for this clone: Other nucleotide sequences in the sample specify the same CDR3. The rearrangement links TRBV7-2 to TRBJ2-5; TRBD1 agrees at 8 bases. This CDR3 region has 15 residues. Germline V CDR1 and CDR2: SGHTA, FQGNSA. V trimming: 1 base; J trimming: 2 bases; junction bases outside the gene matches: 3. The CDR3 DNA sequence: TGTGCCAGCAGCTTAGGACAGGGGAGGCAAGAGACCCAGTACTTC. It yields the protein CASSLGQGRQETQYF.

This chain links TRBV6-6 with TRBJ1-1, with D perhaps matching TRBD1 (5 bases). CDR3 length: 11 residues. Germline assignment: CDR1 MNHNY and CDR2 SVGAGI (reference sequence). Trimming pared 6 bases from V and 8 bases from J, leaving 10 bases between. The CDR3 DNA reads TGTGCCAGCAGCCAAGGGGAAGAAGCTTTCTTT. Protein product: CASSQGEEAFF.

The chain recombines TRBV6-1 with TRBJ1-3; the D gene is possibly TRBD1 (5 bases). Between the trimmed V and J ends, which lost 3 bases and 2 bases, there was a span of 11 bases. CDR3 length: 15 residues. Germline assignment: CDR1 MNHNS and CDR2 SASEGT. DNA for the CDR3: TGTGCCAGCAGTGAGGGACCCTACCCTGGAAACACCATATATTTT. This gives the protein CASSEGPYPGNTIYF.

The rearrangement uses TRBV5-4 and TRBJ2-1; 8 bases align to TRBD1. CDR3 length: 13 residues. CDR1 and CDR2 (germline): SGHNT, YYREEE (reference sequence). V lost 4 bases to trimming and J lost 3 bases; unmatched junction nucleotides: 0. The CDR3 DNA is TGTGCCAGCAGCGACAGGGGCTACAATGAGCAGTTCTTC. Its translation: CASSDRGYNEQFF.

The chain recombines TRBV7-8 with TRBJ2-6, with unresolved D. Trimming pared 4 bases from V and 0 bases from J, leaving 16 bases between. The CDR3 has 18 residues. Germline V gene data show CDR1 as SGHVS and CDR2 as FQNEAQ. The CDR3 DNA reads as TGTGCCAGCAGCTCAGGCCTGGCGGCCTCCTCTGGGGCCAACGTCCTGACTTTC. It translates to CASSSGLAASSGANVLTF.